This T cell receptor beta chain was sequenced for a study of blood T cell repertoires in COVID-19. Participants reported their clinical history, and cohort assignment relied on those reports. Germline trimming cut 0 bases from V and 4 bases from J; bases unmatched to any gene: 4. The CDR3 spans 15 residues. Per the germline V gene, CDR1 is MNHEY and CDR2 is SVGAGI. This table comes from immunoSEQ multiplex PCR, and its TCRdb copy is limited to in-frame clones, with some not included. The sample lists about 240,000 clones, 87% occurring once. The chain combines TRBV6-5 with TRBJ1-2; 8 bases map to TRBD1. The source of this sequence is a woman between 25 and 40 years old with acute COVID-19. Input material: PBMCs or T cells enriched from blood (not recorded which). Here the CDR3 reads CASSYSQGAGYGYTF. The CDR3 DNA sequence: TGTGCCAGCAGTTACTCCCAGGGGGCGGGCTATGGCTACACCTTC.